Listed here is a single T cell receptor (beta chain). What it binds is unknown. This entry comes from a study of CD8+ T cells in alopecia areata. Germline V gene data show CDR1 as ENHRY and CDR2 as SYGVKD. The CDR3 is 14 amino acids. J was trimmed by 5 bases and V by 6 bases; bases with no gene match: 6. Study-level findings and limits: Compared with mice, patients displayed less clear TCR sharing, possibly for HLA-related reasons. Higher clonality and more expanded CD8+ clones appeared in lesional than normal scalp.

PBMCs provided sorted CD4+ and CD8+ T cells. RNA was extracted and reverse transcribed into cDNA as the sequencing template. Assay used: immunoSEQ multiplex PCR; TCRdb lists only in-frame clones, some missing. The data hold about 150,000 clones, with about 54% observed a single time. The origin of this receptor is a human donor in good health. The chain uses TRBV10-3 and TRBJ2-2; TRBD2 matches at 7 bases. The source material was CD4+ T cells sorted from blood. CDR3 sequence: CAIRREGETGELFF. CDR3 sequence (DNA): TGTGCCATCAGGAGGGAGGGTGAAACCGGGGAGCTGTTTTTT.